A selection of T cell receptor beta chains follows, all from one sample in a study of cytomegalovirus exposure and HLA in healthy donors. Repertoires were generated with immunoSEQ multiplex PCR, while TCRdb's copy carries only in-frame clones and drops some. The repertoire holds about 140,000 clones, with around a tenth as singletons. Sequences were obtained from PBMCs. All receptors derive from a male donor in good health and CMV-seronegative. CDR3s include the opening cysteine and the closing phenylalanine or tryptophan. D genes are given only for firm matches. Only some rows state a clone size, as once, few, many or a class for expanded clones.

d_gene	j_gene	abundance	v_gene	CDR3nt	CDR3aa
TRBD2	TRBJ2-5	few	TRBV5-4	TGTGCCAGCAGCTTCGTCGTAGCGGGGGGCTCTGAGACCCAGTACTTC	CASSFVVAGGSETQYF
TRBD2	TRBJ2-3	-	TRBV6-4	TGTGCCAGCAGTGACTCTAGCGGGGGTGCAGATACGCAGTATTTT	CASSDSSGGADTQYF
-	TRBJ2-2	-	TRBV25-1	TGTGCCGGCAGTGAATATGGAGGGGTGAGCACCGGGGAGCTGTTTTTT	CAGSEYGGVSTGELFF
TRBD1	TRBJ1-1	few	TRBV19	TGTGCCAGTAGTATCGGGACAGGGCCCACTGAAGCTTTCTTT	CASSIGTGPTEAFF
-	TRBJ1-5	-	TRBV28	TGTGCCAGCAGTCCCGTAAGCCGGAATCAGCCCCAGCATTTT	CASSPVSRNQPQHF
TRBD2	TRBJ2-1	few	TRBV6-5	TGTGCCAGCAGGCAGTTGCGGGGGGCGTACAATGAGCAGTTCTTC	CASRQLRGAYNEQFF
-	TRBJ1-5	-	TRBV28	TGTGCCAGCAGTTTTTGGGGGGGCAATCAGCCCCAGCATTTT	CASSFWGGNQPQHF
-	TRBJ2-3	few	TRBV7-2	TGTGCCAGCAGCCGAGGGGGAGTCCTAGATACGCAGTATTTT	CASSRGGVLDTQYF
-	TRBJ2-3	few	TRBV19	TGTGCCAGTAGTATAGGAGGGAGGCCTAGCACAGATACGCAGTATTTT	CASSIGGRPSTDTQYF
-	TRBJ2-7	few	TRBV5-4	TGTGCCAGCAGCTTCCCCTCGCAGGGTCAATACGAGCAGTACTTC	CASSFPSQGQYEQYF
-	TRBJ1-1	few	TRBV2	TGTGCCAGCAGTGGGGGGGCTGAAGCTTTCTTT	CASSGGAEAFF
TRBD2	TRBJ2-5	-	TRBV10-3	TGTGCCATCAGCGATCAAGCTAGCGGGTTGGCGGAGACCCAGTACTTC	CAISDQASGLAETQYF
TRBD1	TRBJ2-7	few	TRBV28	TGTGCCAGCAGTACCCCCGGACAGGGCACCAACGAGCAGTACTTC	CASSTPGQGTNEQYF
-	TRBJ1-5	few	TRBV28	TGTGCCAGCAGTTTATACCAGGGGAGGGTCAGTAGTCAGCCCCAGCATTTT	CASSLYQGRVSSQPQHF
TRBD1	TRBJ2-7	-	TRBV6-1	TGTGCCAGCAGGAGCCTCGGACAGGGGGGCTACGAGCAGTACTTC	CASRSLGQGGYEQYF
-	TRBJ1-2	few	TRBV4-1	TGCGCCAGCAGCCAAGATTGGGCAGGGGCGCTTGGCTACACCTTC	CASSQDWAGALGYTF
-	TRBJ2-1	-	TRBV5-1	TGCGCCAGCAGCCCCCGGGGGAGGGGGTACAATGAGCAGTTCTTC	CASSPRGRGYNEQFF
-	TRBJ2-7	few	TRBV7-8	TGTGCCAGCAGCACCCCTAGCTTTTCCGAGCAGTACTTC	CASSTPSFSEQYF
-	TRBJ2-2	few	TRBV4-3	TGCGCCAGCAGGGGGCAAGGGGCCGACACCGGGGAGCTGTTTTTT	CASRGQGADTGELFF
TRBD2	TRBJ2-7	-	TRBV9	TGTGCCAGCAGCTGGGGCGGGAGGGGCGACGAGCAGTACTTC	CASSWGGRGDEQYF
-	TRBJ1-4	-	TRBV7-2	TGTGCCGTTGGCGGGGGACAATCGAATGAAAAACTGTTTTTT	CAVGGGQSNEKLFF
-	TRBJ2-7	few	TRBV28	TGTGCCAGCAGCCAGGATGGGCCCTACGAGCAGTACTTC	CASSQDGPYEQYF
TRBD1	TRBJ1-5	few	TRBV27	TGTGCCAGCAGTCCCGGGACAGCCTCCAATCAGCCCCAGCATTTT	CASSPGTASNQPQHF
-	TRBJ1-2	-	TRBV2	TGTGCCAGCAGTGAAGATCGTGCCAGCGGTCCTGGCTACACCTTC	CASSEDRASGPGYTF
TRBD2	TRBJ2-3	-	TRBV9	TGTGCCAGCAGCGGGACTAGCGGGAGGATCACAGATACGCAGTATTTT	CASSGTSGRITDTQYF
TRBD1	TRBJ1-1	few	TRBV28	TGTGCCAGCAGACCGAGACAGGGGAGGAATGAAGCTTTCTTT	CASRPRQGRNEAFF
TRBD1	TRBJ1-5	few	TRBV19	TGTGCCAGTAGTATAGCCGGACAGGGGGCCATTCTCGGCAATCAGCCCCAGCATTTT	CASSIAGQGAILGNQPQHF
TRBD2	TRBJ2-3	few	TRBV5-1	TGCGCCAGCAGCAGATCACTAGCGGGAGGCACAGATACGCAGTATTTT	CASSRSLAGGTDTQYF
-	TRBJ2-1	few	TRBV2	TGTGCCAGCAGTTTGGGACTGAACAATGAGCAGTTCTTC	CASSLGLNNEQFF
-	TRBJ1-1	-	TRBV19	TGTGCCAGTAGTATAGTGGCGGGGGGGAGGACTGAAGCTTTCTTT	CASSIVAGGRTEAFF
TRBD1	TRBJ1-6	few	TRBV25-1	TGTGCCAGCAGTGACCGGACAGGGCGTAAGACACCCCTCCACTTT	CASSDRTGRKTPLHF
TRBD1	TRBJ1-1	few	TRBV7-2	TGTGCCAGCAGCCTGGACAGGGGAAACACTGAAGCTTTCTTT	CASSLDRGNTEAFF
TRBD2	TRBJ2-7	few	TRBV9	TGTGCCAGCAGCCCCTATACTAGCGGGAGCTACGAGCAGTACTTC	CASSPYTSGSYEQYF
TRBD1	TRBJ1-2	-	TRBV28	TGTGCCAGCAGTTCTGGACAGGAATATGGCTACACCTTC	CASSSGQEYGYTF
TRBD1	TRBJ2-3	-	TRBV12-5	TGTGCTAGTGGACAGGGGATTTTCACAGATACGCAGTATTTT	CASGQGIFTDTQYF
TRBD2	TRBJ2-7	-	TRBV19	TGTGCCAGTAGGGTATTGACTAGCGGGGGTGAGTCTACCTACGAGCAGTACTTC	CASRVLTSGGESTYEQYF
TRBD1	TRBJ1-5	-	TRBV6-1	TGTGCCAGCAGTGAAGGAACAGGGGGAATTCAGCCCCAGCATTTT	CASSEGTGGIQPQHF
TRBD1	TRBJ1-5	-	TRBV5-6	TGTGCCAGCAGCCCCGGGACAGCACAAGGGCCCCAGCATTTT	CASSPGTAQGPQHF
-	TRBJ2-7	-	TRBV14	TGTGCCAGCAGTCGGCCGGGGAGGGAGCAGTACTTC	CASSRPGREQYF
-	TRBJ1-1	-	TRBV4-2	TGTGCCAGCAGAGGACAGTTGAACACTGAAGCTTTCTTT	CASRGQLNTEAFF
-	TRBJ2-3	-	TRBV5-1	TGCGCCAGCAGCTTGGAAGGGGCAGATACGCAGTATTTT	CASSLEGADTQYF
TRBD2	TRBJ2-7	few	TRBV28	TGTGCCAGCAGTTACGAGACTAGCGGGAGGGCCGGTTATTACGAGCAGTACTTC	CASSYETSGRAGYYEQYF
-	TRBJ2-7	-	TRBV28	TGTGCCAGCAGTAACGGGGAACTAAGCTCCTACGAGCAGTACTTC	CASSNGELSSYEQYF
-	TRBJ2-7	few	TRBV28	TGTGCCAGCAGTTTAGGAGGGGTCGACGAGCAGTACTTC	CASSLGGVDEQYF
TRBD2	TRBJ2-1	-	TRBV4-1	TGCGCCAGCAGCCAAGTAGGAATAGCGGGAGCGAATGAGCAGTTCTTC	CASSQVGIAGANEQFF
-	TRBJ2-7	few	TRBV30	TGTGCCTGGAGTGTAGGCAGGGGGGTCGAGCAGTACTTC	CAWSVGRGVEQYF
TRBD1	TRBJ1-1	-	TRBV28	TGTGCCAGCAGCCCGTTCGGACAGGGGAGGACTGAAGCTTTCTTT	CASSPFGQGRTEAFF
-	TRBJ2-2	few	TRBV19	TGTGCCAGTAGCGCCACAGGGTACACCGGGGAGCTGTTTTTT	CASSATGYTGELFF
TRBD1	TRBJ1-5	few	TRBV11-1	TGTGCCAGCAGCTTAGCATGGGACAGGGGGTCTCAGCCCCAGCATTTT	CASSLAWDRGSQPQHF
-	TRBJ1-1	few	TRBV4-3	TGCGCCAGCAGCCAAGATGGCAGGGTAAAGACTGAAGCTTTCTTT	CASSQDGRVKTEAFF
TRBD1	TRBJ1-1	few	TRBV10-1	TGCGCCAGCAGGGGGCAGGGGGCGTGTGAGGGCACTGAAGCTTTCTTT	CASRGQGACEGTEAFF